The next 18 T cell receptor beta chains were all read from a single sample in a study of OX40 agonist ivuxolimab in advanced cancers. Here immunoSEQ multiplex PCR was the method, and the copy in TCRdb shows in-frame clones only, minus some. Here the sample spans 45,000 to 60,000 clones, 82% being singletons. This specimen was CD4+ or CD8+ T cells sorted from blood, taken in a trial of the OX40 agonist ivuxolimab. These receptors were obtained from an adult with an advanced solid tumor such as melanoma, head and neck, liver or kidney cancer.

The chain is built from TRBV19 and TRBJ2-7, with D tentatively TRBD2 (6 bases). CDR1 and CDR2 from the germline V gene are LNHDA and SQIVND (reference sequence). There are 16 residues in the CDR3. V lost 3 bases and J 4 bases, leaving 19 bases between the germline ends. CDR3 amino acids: CASSISRGVIPYEQYF. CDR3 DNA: TGTGCCAGTAGTATTTCCCGCGGGGTAATACCGTACGAGCAGTACTTC.

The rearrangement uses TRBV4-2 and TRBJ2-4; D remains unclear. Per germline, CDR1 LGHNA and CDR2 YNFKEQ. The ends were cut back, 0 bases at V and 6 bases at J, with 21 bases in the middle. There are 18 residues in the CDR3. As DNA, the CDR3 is TGTGCCAGCAGCCAAGATCTAATTCAGGACCGAGCAGGAAACATTCAGTACTTC. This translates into CASSQDLIQDRAGNIQYF.

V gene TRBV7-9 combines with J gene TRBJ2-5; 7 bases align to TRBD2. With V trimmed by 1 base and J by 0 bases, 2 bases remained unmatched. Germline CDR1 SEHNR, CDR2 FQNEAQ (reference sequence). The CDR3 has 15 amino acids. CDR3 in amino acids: CASSLVAGDQETQYF. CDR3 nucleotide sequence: TGTGCCAGCAGCTTAGTGGCGGGGGACCAAGAGACCCAGTACTTC.

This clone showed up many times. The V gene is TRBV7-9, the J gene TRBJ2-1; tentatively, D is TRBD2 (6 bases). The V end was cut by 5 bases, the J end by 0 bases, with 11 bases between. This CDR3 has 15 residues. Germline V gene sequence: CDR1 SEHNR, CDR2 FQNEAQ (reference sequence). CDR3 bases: TGTGCCAGCAGCCCAGGGAGGAGCTCCTACAATGAGCAGTTCTTC. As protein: CASSPGRSSYNEQFF.

The CDR3 sequence is CASSAPGLGVNEQFF. The CDR3, as DNA: TGTGCCAGCAGCGCCCCGGGACTGGGCGTCAATGAGCAGTTCTTC. The chain combines TRBV6-5 with TRBJ2-1, with D tentatively TRBD2 (6 bases). CDR3 length: 15 amino acids. Germline lookup yields CDR1 MNHEY and CDR2 SVGAGI. With 6 bases removed from V and 6 bases from J, the gap between germline ends came to 18 bases.

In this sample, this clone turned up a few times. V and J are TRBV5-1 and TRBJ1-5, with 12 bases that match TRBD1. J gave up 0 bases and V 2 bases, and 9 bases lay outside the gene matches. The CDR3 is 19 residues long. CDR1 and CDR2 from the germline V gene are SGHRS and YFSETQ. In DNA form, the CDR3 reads TGCGCCAGCAGCTTCCGGGACAGGGGGCGGACCCATAGCAATCAGCCCCAGCATTTT. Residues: CASSFRDRGRTHSNQPQHF.

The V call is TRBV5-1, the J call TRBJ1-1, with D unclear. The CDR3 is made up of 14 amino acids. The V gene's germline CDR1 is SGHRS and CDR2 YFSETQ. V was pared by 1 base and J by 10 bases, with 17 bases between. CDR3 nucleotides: TGCGCCAGCAGCTTGTGGTCAGACGGAGGTTCAGCTTTCTTT. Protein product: CASSLWSDGGSAFF.

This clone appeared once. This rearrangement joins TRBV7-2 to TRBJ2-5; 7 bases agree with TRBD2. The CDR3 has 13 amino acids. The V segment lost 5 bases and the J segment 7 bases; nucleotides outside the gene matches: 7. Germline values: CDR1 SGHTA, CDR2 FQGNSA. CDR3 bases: TGTGCCAGCAGCCCTGGACTAGATGGGACCCAGTACTTC. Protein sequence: CASSPGLDGTQYF.

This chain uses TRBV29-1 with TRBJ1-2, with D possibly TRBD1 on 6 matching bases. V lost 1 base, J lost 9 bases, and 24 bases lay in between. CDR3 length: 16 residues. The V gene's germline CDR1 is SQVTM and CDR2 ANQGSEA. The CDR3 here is CSVEALGRGAFVSYTF. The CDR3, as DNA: TGCAGCGTTGAAGCCCTTGGTCGGGGGGCCTTCGTTAGCTACACCTTC.

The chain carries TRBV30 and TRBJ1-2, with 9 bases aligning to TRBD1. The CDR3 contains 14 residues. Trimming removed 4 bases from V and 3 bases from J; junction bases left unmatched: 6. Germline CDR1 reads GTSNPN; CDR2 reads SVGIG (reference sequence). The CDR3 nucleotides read TGTGCCTGGAACCACAGGGGGCTACACTATGGCTACACCTTC. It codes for CAWNHRGLHYGYTF.

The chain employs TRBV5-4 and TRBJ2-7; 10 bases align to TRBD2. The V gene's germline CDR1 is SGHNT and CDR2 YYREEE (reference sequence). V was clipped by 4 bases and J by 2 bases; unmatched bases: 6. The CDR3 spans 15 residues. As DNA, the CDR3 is TGTGCCAGCAGCCTGGGGAGCGGGAGGGCCTACGAGCAGTACTTC. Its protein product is CASSLGSGRAYEQYF.

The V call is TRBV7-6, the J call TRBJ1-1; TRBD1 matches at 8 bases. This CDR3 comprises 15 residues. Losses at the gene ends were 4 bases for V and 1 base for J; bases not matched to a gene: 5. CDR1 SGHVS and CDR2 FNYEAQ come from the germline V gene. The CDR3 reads CASSSRQGSNTEAFF. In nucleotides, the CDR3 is TGTGCCAGCAGCTCCCGACAGGGGTCGAACACTGAAGCTTTCTTT.

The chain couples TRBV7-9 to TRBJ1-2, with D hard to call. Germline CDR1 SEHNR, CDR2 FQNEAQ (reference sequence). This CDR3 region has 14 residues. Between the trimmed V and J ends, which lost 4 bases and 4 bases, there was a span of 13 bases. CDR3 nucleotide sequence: TGTGCCAGCAGCTCTCCCGGCTCCCCCTATGGCTACACCTTC. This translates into CASSSPGSPYGYTF.

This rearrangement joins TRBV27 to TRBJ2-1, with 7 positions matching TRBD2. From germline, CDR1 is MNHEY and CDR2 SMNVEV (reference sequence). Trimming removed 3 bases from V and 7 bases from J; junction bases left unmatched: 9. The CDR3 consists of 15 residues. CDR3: CASSFGVGGRNEQFF. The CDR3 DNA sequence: TGTGCCAGCAGTTTTGGGGTCGGGGGGAGAAATGAGCAGTTCTTC.

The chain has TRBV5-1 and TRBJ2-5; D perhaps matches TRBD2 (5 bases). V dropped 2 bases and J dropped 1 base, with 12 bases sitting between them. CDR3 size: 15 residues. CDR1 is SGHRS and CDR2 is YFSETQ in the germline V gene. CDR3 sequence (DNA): TGCGCCAGCAGCTTCGCGGGTATCTCCCAAGAGACCCAGTACTTC. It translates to CASSFAGISQETQYF.

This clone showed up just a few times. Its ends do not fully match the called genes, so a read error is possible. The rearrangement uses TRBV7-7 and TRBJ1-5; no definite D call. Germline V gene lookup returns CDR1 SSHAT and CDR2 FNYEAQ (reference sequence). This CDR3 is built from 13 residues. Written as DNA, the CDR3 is TGTGCTAGCAGCCTGGCCAAGGGCCAGCCCCAGCATTTT. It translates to CASSLAKGQPQHF. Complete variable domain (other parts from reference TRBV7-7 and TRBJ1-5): GAGVSQSPRYKVTKRGQDVTLRCDPISSHATLYWYQQALGQGPEFLTYFNYEAQPDKSGLPSDRFSAERPEGSISTLTIQRTEQRDSAMYRCASSLAKGQPQHFGDGTRLSIL.

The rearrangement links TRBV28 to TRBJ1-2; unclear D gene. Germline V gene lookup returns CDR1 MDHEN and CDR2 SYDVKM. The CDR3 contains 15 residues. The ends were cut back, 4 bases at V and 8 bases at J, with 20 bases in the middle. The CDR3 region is CASSSPAGQKRGYTF. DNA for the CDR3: TGTGCCAGCAGTTCACCCGCCGGCCAAAAACGGGGCTACACCTTC.

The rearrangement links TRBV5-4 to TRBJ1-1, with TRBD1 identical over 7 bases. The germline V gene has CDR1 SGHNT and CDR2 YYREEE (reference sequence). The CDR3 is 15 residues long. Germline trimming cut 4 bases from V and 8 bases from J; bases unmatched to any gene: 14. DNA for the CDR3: TGTGCCAGCAGCCCCGCTTACAGGGGTATTGTAGAAGCTTTCTTT. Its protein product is CASSPAYRGIVEAFF.